A single sample is the source of the 5 T cell receptor beta chains below, sequenced in a study of T cell changes during pregnancy in multiple sclerosis. Sequencing used immunoSEQ multiplex PCR; TCRdb keeps in-frame clones, though not all of them. The sample comprises fewer than 130,000 clones, roughly nine tenths of which are singletons, and 3% to 3.5% rests with the top ten. Sequencing used peripheral blood, obtained after pregnancy. The source of these receptors is a female donor with multiple sclerosis, enrolled in a pregnancy study.

The chain joins TRBV2 to TRBJ1-4, with TRBD1 matching 9 bases. The V segment lost 6 bases and the J segment 0 bases; nucleotides outside the gene matches: 5. This CDR3 contains 16 residues. From germline, CDR1 is SNHLY and CDR2 FYNNEI. CDR3 in DNA: TGTGCCAGCAGGGGGACAGGGCACACAACTAATGAAAAACTGTTTTTT. It specifies CASRGTGHTTNEKLFF.

This clone appeared a single time. V and J are TRBV6-1 and TRBJ1-3; D unclear. The V gene's germline CDR1 is MNHNS and CDR2 SASEGT. V lost 4 bases, J lost 5 bases, and 6 bases lay in between. The length of the CDR3 is 12 residues. Here the CDR3 reads CASSVDRNTIYF. As DNA, the CDR3 is TGTGCCAGCAGTGTTGACAGAAACACCATATATTTT.

The gene calls are TRBV5-8 and TRBJ1-1; TRBD1 aligns across 9 bases. Germline lookup yields CDR1 SGHTS and CDR2 YDEGEE. V was pared by 4 bases and J by 4 bases, with 5 bases of the junction left unmatched. There are 14 residues in the CDR3. CDR3 residues: CASSVGQGRTEAFF. CDR3 nucleotide sequence: TGTGCCAGCAGCGTCGGACAGGGGCGCACTGAAGCTTTCTTT. The complete variable domain, with remaining parts taken from reference TRBV5-8 and TRBJ1-1, reads EAGVTQSPTHLIKTRGQQATLRCSPISGHTSVYWYQQALGLGLQFLLWYDEGEERNRGNFPPRFSGRQFPNYSSELNVNALELEDSALYLCASSVGQGRTEAFFGQGTRLTVV.

This rearrangement joins TRBV5-4 to TRBJ1-6; perhaps TRBD1 as D (5 bases). V was pared by 4 bases and J by 5 bases, with 16 bases between. There are 16 residues in the CDR3. CDR1 and CDR2 (germline): SGHNT, YYREEE (reference sequence). CDR3 sequence (DNA): TGTGCCAGCAGCGCTGGGGGGTGGACAAATAATTCACCCCTCCACTTT. Translating it yields CASSAGGWTNNSPLHF.

The J gene is TRBJ1-4, the V gene TRBV5-1, with D possibly being TRBD1 (5 bases). Germline V gene sequence: CDR1 SGHRS, CDR2 YFSETQ. Trimming removed 1 base at V and 8 bases at J, with 15 bases between. This CDR3 is built from 15 residues. Here the CDR3 reads CASSLLGWTLEKLFF. CDR3 DNA: TGCGCCAGCAGCTTGTTGGGTTGGACACTCGAAAAACTGTTTTTT.